The T cell receptor beta chain described here comes from a study of cytomegalovirus exposure and HLA in healthy donors. It was with 60 Vbeta and 13 Jbeta primers that the PCR ran. Sequencing used immunoSEQ multiplex PCR; TCRdb keeps in-frame clones, though not all of them. Of under 150,000 clones detected, roughly four fifths appear once; the ten largest clones hold 3.4%. The CDR3 contains 14 residues. Trimming removed 8 bases at V and 3 bases at J, with 13 bases between. Germline values: CDR1 SEHNR, CDR2 FQNEAQ (reference sequence). Of note for this clone: The antigen is not known.

Study outcomes and limitations: In most subjects, TCR beta sequences reportedly gave accurate predictions of HLA-A and HLA-B alleles.

The rearrangement uses TRBV7-9 and TRBJ1-4; the D is unclear. The clonotype comes from a male donor in good health and CMV-seronegative. The sample consisted of PBMCs. The CDR3 is CASSLIAANEKLFF. The DNA for the CDR3 is TGTGCCAGCTCCTTAATAGCGGCTAATGAAAAACTGTTTTTT.